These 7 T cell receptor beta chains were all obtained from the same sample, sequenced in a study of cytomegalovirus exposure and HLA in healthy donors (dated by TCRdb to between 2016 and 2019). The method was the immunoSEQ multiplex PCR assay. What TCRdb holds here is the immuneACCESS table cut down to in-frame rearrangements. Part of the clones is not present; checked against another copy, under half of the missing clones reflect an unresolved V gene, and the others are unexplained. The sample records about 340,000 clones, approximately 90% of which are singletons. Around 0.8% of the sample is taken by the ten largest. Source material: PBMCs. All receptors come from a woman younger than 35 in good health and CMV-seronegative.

The CDR3 DNA follows: TGTGCCAGCAGTCCCGGACTAGCGGGAGGGCCGAAGGAGCAGTACTTC. This gives the protein CASSPGLAGGPKEQYF. J is TRBJ2-7 and V is TRBV6-6; TRBD2 matches at 15 bases. Germline values: CDR1 MNHNY, CDR2 SVGAGI (reference sequence). The length of the CDR3 is 16 residues. V shed 5 bases, J shed 7 bases, and the junction held 9 bases outside the gene matches.

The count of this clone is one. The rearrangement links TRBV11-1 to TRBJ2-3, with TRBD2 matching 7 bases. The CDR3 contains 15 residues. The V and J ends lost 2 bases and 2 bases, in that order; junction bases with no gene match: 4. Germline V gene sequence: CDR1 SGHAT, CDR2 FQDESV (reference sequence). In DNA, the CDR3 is TGTGCCAGCAGCTTATTTGCGGGAGTCACAGATACGCAGTATTTT. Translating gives CASSLFAGVTDTQYF.

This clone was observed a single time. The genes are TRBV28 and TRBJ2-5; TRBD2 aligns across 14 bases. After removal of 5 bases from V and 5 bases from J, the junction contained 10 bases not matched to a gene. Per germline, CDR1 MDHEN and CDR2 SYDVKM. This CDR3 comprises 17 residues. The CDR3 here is CASSTVPGLAGAETQYF. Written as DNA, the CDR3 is TGTGCCAGCAGTACAGTCCCGGGACTAGCGGGAGCGGAGACCCAGTACTTC.

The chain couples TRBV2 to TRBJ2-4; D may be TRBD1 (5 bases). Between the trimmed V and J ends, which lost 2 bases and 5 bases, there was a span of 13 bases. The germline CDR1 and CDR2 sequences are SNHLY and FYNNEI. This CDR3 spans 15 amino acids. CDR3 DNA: TGTGCCAGCAGTGAATTCCAGGGAAGTGAAAACATTCAGTACTTC. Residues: CASSEFQGSENIQYF.

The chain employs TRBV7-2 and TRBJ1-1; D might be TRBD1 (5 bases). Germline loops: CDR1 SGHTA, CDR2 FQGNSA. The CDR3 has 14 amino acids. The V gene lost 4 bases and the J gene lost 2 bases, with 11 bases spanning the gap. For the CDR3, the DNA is TGTGCCAGCAGCTCGTCAGGGATAAACACTGAAGCTTTCTTT. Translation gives CASSSSGINTEAFF.

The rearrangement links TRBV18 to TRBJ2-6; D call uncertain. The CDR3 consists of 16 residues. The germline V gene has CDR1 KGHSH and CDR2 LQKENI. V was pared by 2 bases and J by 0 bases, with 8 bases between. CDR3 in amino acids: CASSPAVLSGANVLTF. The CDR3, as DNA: TGTGCCAGCTCACCAGCAGTCCTCTCTGGGGCCAACGTCCTGACTTTC.

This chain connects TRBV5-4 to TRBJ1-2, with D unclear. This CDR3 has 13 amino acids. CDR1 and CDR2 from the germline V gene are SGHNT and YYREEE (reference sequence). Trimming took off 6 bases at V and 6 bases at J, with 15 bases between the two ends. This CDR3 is CASTPAGMDGYTF. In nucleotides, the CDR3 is TGTGCCAGCACCCCGGCGGGGATGGATGGCTACACCTTC.